Below, 4 T cell receptor beta chains from the same sample are listed, as sequenced in a study of T cells in Graves' hyperthyroidism and ophthalmopathy. Amplified TCR beta CDR3 regions came from RNA transcripts. First-round RT-PCR with HTBI primers amplified the TCR CDR3 region. TCRdb processed the multiplex PCR reads anew with MiXCR; each CDR3 protein has one entry. The table records 300,000 to 450,000 distinct CDR3 sequences, 13% of them present only once. Sequencing was done on a sample of blood. The source of these receptors is a woman between 18 and 29 years old with Graves' hyperthyroidism.

V usage is TRBV27 and J usage is TRBJ2-7; D is ambiguous. Between the trimmed V and J ends, which lost 10 bases and 5 bases, there was a span of 12 bases. This CDR3 is 11 amino acids long. Germline V lookup: CDR1 MNHEY, CDR2 SMNVEV (reference sequence). CDR3 region: CATVLRHEQYF. CDR3 sequence (DNA): TGTGCCACCGTCTTGCGCCACGAGCAGTACTTC.

This clonotype has a handful of counts. The genes are TRBV4-2 and TRBJ2-3; tentative D call: TRBD1 (5 bases). The CDR3 consists of 16 residues. CDR1 is LGHNA and CDR2 is YNFKEQ in the germline V gene. V gave up 4 bases and J gave up 7 bases, with 21 bases separating them. DNA for the CDR3: TGTGCCAGCAGCCCAGAAGGTCAGGACAAAAGGAATACGCAGTATTTT. Translated: CASSPEGQDKRNTQYF.

The J gene is TRBJ2-3, the V gene TRBV28; TRBD2 matches at 8 bases. CDR1 is MDHEN, CDR2 SYDVKM, per germline. The V segment lost 3 bases and the J segment 0 bases; nucleotides outside the gene matches: 8. The CDR3 extends over 17 amino acids. The CDR3 DNA follows: TGTGCCAGCAGTTTCCGGGCTAGCGGGTATAGCACAGATACGCAGTATTTT. This gives the protein CASSFRASGYSTDTQYF. Full variable domain (remainder filled in from reference TRBV28 and TRBJ2-3): DVKVTQSSRYLVKRTGEKVFLECVQDMDHENMFWYRQDPGLGLRLIYFSYDVKMKEKGDIPEGYSVSREKKERFSLILESASTNQTSMYLCASSFRASGYSTDTQYFGPGTRLTVL.

The chain carries TRBV6-1 and TRBJ1-5, with 11 positions matching TRBD1. There are 14 residues in the CDR3. The V gene end was trimmed by 6 bases and the J gene end by 7 bases; junction bases not matched to a gene: 5. Germline V gene data show CDR1 as MNHNS and CDR2 as SASEGT. CDR3 nucleotide sequence: TGTGCCAGCAGCAGGACAGGGGGCATGCAGCCCCAGCATTTT. It encodes CASSRTGGMQPQHF.